The subject of this entry is one TCR beta chain. Its antigen is undetermined. The method was immunoSEQ multiplex PCR; TCRdb's version includes in-frame clones alone and lacks a portion of them. The profile shows about 120,000 clones, less than 95% of them singletons. The CDR3 is 17 residues long. Germline lookup yields CDR1 ENHRY and CDR2 SYGVKD. Trimming removed 3 bases at V and 0 bases at J, with 15 bases between. This sample was included in a study of graft-versus-host responses after intestinal transplantation. Across the whole study: Isolated intestinal, liver-intestinal, or multivisceral transplants were what recipients had. Once they had received anti-thymocyte globulin induction, all recipients took tacrolimus and steroids for 2 to 4 years. Points from the study as a whole: Recipient bone marrow held GvH clones, some seen earlier in ileum or blood.

The sequencing used unstimulated CD4+ T cells sorted from spleen or lymph node cells, collected before intestinal transplant. This clonotype was obtained from a human donor who received an intestinal transplant. The chain employs TRBV10-3 and TRBJ1-5, with a tentative D call TRBD1 (5 bases). CDR3 in amino acids: CAISESRRGGSNQPQHF. CDR3 DNA sequence: TGTGCCATCAGTGAAAGTCGGAGGGGAGGTAGCAATCAGCCCCAGCATTTT.